The 2 T cell receptor beta chains listed next were all sequenced from one sample in a study of vaccination effects on CD4 cells after COVID-19. Sequencing was performed with immunoSEQ multiplex PCR; in TCRdb, only in-frame clones are kept and a portion is missing. The top ten hold approximately 19% of the sample, which has 15,000 to 20,000 clones, about three quarters seen once. These receptors have no identified antigens. ViraFEST used viral peptide pools to expand antigen-specific CD4+ T cells before sequencing. Researchers isolated CD4+ T cells once approximately ten days of culture had elapsed. Subjects were given two BNT162b2 or mRNA-1273 vaccine doses. Sequenced material: CD4+ T cells from PBMCs cultured with HCoV-NL63 spike peptides, taken after COVID-19 vaccination. These receptors all come from a human donor who received a COVID-19 vaccine.

Comments on this clone: Germline and junction disagree at one end, which may indicate a read error. This chain joins TRBV3-1 (or the pseudogene TRBV3-2) and TRBJ2-2, with 8 bases identical to TRBD2. Germline V gene lookup returns CDR1 LGHDT and CDR2 YNNKEL (reference sequence). The CDR3 is 17 residues long. The CDR3 DNA reads as TGTGCCAGCAGCCAAGTTGGGGCGGGGGGCCTCACCGAGGAGCTGTTTTTT. Amino acid sequence: CASSQVGAGGLTEELFF.

This clone was detected only once. The chain links TRBV6-1 to TRBJ1-1; D is possibly TRBD1 (5 bases). The CDR3 totals 15 residues. Germline loops: CDR1 MNHNS, CDR2 SASEGT. Trimming removed 0 bases from V and 1 base from J, with 9 bases in between. CDR3 in DNA: TGTGCCAGCAGTGAAGCGTGGGGCCCGAACACTGAAGCTTTCTTT. Its protein is CASSEAWGPNTEAFF.